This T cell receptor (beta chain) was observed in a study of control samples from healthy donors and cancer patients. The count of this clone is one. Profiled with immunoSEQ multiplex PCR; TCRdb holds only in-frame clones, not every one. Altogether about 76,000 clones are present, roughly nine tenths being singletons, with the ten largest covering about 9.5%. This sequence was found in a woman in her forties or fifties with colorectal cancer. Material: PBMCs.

The CDR3 loop reads CASSPGQIPTNEKLFF. CDR3 sequence (DNA): TGTGCCAGCTCACCCGGACAGATCCCAACTAATGAAAAACTGTTTTTT. The rearrangement joins TRBV18 to TRBJ1-4; tentatively, D is TRBD1 (6 bases). Trimming cost V 3 bases and J 0 bases, with 11 bases left between them. The V gene's germline CDR1 is KGHSH and CDR2 LQKENI. The CDR3 length is 16 residues.